The clone carrying this TCR beta chain was detected only once. Its antigen is unknown. These data originate in a study of T cell responses to AZD1222 COVID-19 vaccine. Study-level background: Second doses were pooled across both intervals (about 4 or about 12 weeks). Study-level points and caveats: All repertoire sampling was performed exclusively after the peak T cell response.

Sequenced by immunoSEQ multiplex PCR; TCRdb stores in-frame clones only, minus some. The sample lists more than 35,000 clones, nearly 85% seen once, with about 50% in the top ten. The V gene's germline CDR1 is KGHDR and CDR2 SFDVKD. V was shortened by 4 bases and J by 0 bases, with 12 bases between the two germline ends. The CDR3 is made up of 16 amino acids. The clonotype originates from an adult in good health. This specimen consisted of peripheral blood, obtained on day 0 of AZD1222 vaccination. The chain has TRBV24-1 and TRBJ2-1, with a possible D match to TRBD2 (5 bases). The CDR3 is CATSEPDWPSYNEQFF. The CDR3 DNA follows: TGTGCCACCAGTGAACCGGACTGGCCCTCCTACAATGAGCAGTTCTTC.